The clone carrying this T cell receptor beta chain was seen a few times. This CDR3 comprises 14 residues. V dropped 4 bases and J dropped 7 bases, with 16 bases sitting between them. Germline CDR1 is MNHEY and CDR2 is SMNVEV (reference sequence). The sample belongs to a study of blood T cell repertoires in COVID-19. Study overall: COVID-19 samples from acute and convalescent phases originated in the United States, Italy and Spain. Nucleic acid was either cDNA or gDNA, and it came from T cells, B-cell-depleted T cells, or PBMCs.

Authors' processing steps: Scientists estimated how many nucleated cells there were by amplifying reference gene primers. TCRdb's table, derived via immunoSEQ multiplex PCR, lists solely in-frame clones and lacks some. Clone size and V and J calls were adopted from that table, with D and trimming inferred from the DNA. The sample yields 200,000 to 250,000 clones, under 90% seen once. Sequencing was performed on peripheral blood. The chain is built from TRBV27 and TRBJ1-1; the D gene is possibly TRBD1 (5 bases). The TCR originated in an elderly woman with acute or convalescent COVID-19. CDR3: CASSWGGKNGEAFF. CDR3 nucleotide sequence: TGTGCCAGCAGTTGGGGGGGGAAGAACGGTGAAGCTTTCTTT.